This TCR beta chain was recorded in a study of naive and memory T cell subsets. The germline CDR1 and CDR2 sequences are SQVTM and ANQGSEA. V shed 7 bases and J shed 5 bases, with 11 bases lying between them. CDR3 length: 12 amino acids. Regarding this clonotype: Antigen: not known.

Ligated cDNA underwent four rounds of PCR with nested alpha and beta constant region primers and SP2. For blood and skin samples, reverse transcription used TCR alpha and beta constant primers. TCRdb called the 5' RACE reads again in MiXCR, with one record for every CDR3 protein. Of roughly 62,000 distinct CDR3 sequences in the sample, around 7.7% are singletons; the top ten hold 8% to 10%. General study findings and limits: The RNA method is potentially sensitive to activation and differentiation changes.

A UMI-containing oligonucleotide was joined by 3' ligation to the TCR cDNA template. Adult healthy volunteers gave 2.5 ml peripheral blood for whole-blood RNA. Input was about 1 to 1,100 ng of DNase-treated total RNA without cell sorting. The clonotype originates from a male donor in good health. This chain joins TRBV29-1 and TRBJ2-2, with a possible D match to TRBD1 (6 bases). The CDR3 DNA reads TGCAGCGGCATCAGGGGAACCGGGGAGCTGTTTTTT. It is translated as CSGIRGTGELFF.